This T cell receptor beta chain stems from a study of blood T cell repertoires in COVID-19 (dated by TCRdb to the early 2020s). About the full investigation: The collaborator samples originated in the United States, Italy and Spain and spanned the acute and convalescent phases of COVID-19. Samples came from the ongoing ImmuneRACE study (first 160 participants) plus 1,254 subjects from 6 global collaborators. The material from the prospective study consisted of cDNA or gDNA derived from T cells, B-cell-depleted T cells, or PBMCs. The dataset comprised deeply sampled blood TCRbeta repertoires from subjects exposed to, actively infected with, or recovered from COVID-19. A freely available public database, intended as a resource for researchers studying the immune response to SARS-CoV-2, is where the repertoires were released. Where available, HLA class I and class II types were obtained from metadata supplied by the sample provider rather than from assay-based typing. A de-identified subject ID, COVID-19 status, age in years and sex were almost always included in the sample metadata. Summary of the overall study and its limitations: The amount of clinical and demographic metadata varied by source and participant and was provided uncurated.

The CDR3 has 13 amino acids, counting the end cysteine and phenylalanine. Only the CDR3 DNA is retained, 39 bases long and in frame from the first base. The trim is 3 bases for V and 6 bases for J, with a gap of 12 bases between the germline ends. Reading the germline V gene gives CDR1 MNHEY and CDR2 SVGAGI. There are a few counts of this clone. The clone's antigen remains unknown. No quality values exist for individual bases; no much larger clone is one base distant. Each collaborating institution followed its own protocols to collect whole blood in K2EDTA tubes. Collaborator samples were shipped for TCRbeta analysis as frozen whole blood, isolated PBMCs, or DNA extracted from either sample type. The immunoSEQ Assay, a bias-controlled multiplex PCR, was used to amplify TCRbeta CDR3 regions from genomic DNA. The original pipeline was this. Nucleated cell counts per sample were estimated from amplification of reference gene primers within the assay. To quantify the absolute abundance of each unique TCRbeta CDR3 rearrangement, sequence reads were collapsed and filtered. Productive Simpson clonality was computed per sample as the square root of Simpson's diversity index over productive rearrangements. As stored in TCRdb, this immuneACCESS dataset retains in-frame rearrangements with V and J assigned. A fraction of the clones does not appear; measured against another copy, unresolved V genes explain less than half of the discrepancy, and the remainder lacks a known reason. For V, J and clone size, that table is used; D and trimming come from the DNA. This sample is represented by approximately 220,000 clones; more than 65% of them were singletons. Less than 2.5% of the sample goes to the ten largest clones.

This clonotype was sampled from a woman aged 55-75 years with acute or convalescent COVID-19. The rearrangement combines TRBV6-5 with TRBJ2-7; TRBD1 is a possible D gene, resting on 6 matching bases. The sample consisted of peripheral blood. The DNA sequence reads TGTGCCAGCAGTTATGTAGGACAGCGCGAGCAGTACTTC. This yields the protein CASSYVGQREQYF.